Following are 19 T cell receptor beta chains from one sample sequenced in a study of CD8 T cells in ankylosing spondylitis. Study observations and caveats: Characteristic, it appeared, of ankylosing spondylitis blood was a TCR beta motif of roughly eight highly homologous variants.

Antigens for these TCRs are unknown. TCRdb independently ran MiXCR on the 5' RACE reads; one entry per CDR3 protein. The sample consists of some 840,000 distinct CDR3 sequences, about 10% of them appearing once. Source material: blood, either unsorted or a sorted T cell fraction (not recorded which). The receptor source for this set is a male donor with ankylosing spondylitis.

This clonotype was counted only a few times. The genes are TRBV29-1 and TRBJ2-1, with 11 bases fitting TRBD2. The trim removed 7 bases at V and 4 bases at J, leaving 6 bases unmatched. CDR1 and CDR2 from the germline V gene are SQVTM and ANQGSEA. The CDR3 is made up of 14 amino acids. CDR3 region: CSEIGTSGYNEQFF. CDR3 in DNA: TGCAGCGAGATCGGGACTAGCGGTTACAATGAGCAGTTCTTC.

V gene TRBV7-2 combines with J gene TRBJ1-6; D is possibly TRBD1 (6 bases). CDR1 SGHTA and CDR2 FQGNSA come from the germline V gene. The V gene lost 5 bases and the J gene lost 3 bases, with 11 bases spanning the gap. The CDR3 has 15 amino acids. In DNA, the CDR3 is TGTGCCAGCAGCCATCAGGACAGCTATAATTCACCCCTCCACTTT. Its protein product is CASSHQDSYNSPLHF.

The gene calls are TRBV6-1 and TRBJ1-5, with D maybe TRBD1 (6 bases). Germline-derived CDR1 and CDR2 are MNHNS and SASEGT. The CDR3 is made up of 12 amino acids. V was cut by 4 bases and J by 16 bases, with 17 bases left in between. CDR3 sequence (DNA): TGTGCCAGCAGTGTCGCGGGACAAGTGGAACATTTT. Protein product: CASSVAGQVEHF.

The V call is TRBV7-9, the J call TRBJ2-7; 7 nucleotides line up with TRBD1. This CDR3 has 16 residues. CDR1 is SEHNR, CDR2 FQNEAQ, per germline (reference sequence). With 4 bases clipped from V and 1 base from J, the junction kept 10 bases outside the gene matches. CDR3 region: CASSSFRQGGSYEQYF. The DNA of the CDR3 is TGTGCCAGCAGCTCGTTCCGACAGGGTGGGTCCTACGAGCAGTACTTC.

In this sample, this clonotype turned up many times. V usage is TRBV29-1 and J usage is TRBJ2-1; 7 bases match TRBD2. Germline lookup yields CDR1 SQVTM and CDR2 ANQGSEA. This CDR3 comprises 11 residues. The J segment lost 10 bases and the V segment lost 5 bases, leaving 5 bases of the junction unmatched. The CDR3 DNA follows: TGCAGCGTTCGACTAGCAGTCGAGCAGTTCTTC. It codes for CSVRLAVEQFF.

The chain carries TRBV7-9 and TRBJ2-3; 11 nucleotides align to TRBD2. Trimming cost V 5 bases and J 2 bases; bases outside gene matches: 9. The germline gives CDR1 SEHNR, CDR2 FQNEAQ (reference sequence). The CDR3 runs 17 residues. The CDR3 DNA follows: TGTGCCAGCAGCCGCGGACTAGCGGGTTTTTACACAGATACGCAGTATTTT. Amino acids: CASSRGLAGFYTDTQYF.

This sequence joins TRBV2 and TRBJ2-7; 10 bases align to TRBD1. V shed 9 bases and J 3 bases; nucleotides not matched to a gene: 5. This CDR3 spans 13 amino acids. CDR1 SNHLY and CDR2 FYNNEI come from the germline V gene. CDR3 in amino acids: CASAGQGNYEQYF. The DNA of the CDR3 is TGTGCCAGTGCGGGACAGGGGAACTACGAGCAGTACTTC.

This clonotype was observed a few times. In DNA form, the CDR3 reads TGTGCCAGCAGTAGTGCAGCCGGGGGCAATACGCAGTATTTT. This encodes CASSSAAGGNTQYF. The chain uses TRBV12-3 or TRBV12-4 and TRBJ2-3; the D call may be TRBD1 or TRBD2 (6 bases each). The CDR3 has 14 amino acids. V was pared by 5 bases and J by 7 bases, with 16 bases between.

This clonotype was counted between two and nine times. This rearrangement joins TRBV9 to TRBJ2-1; 8 nucleotides line up with TRBD2. The length of the CDR3 is 15 residues. Looked up from germline, CDR1 is SGDLS and CDR2 is YYNGEE. J was trimmed by 10 bases and V by 2 bases; bases with no gene match: 11. The CDR3 coding sequence is TGTGCCAGCAGCGTTACCCCGGGAGGGCCCACCGAGCAGTTCTTC. This translates into CASSVTPGGPTEQFF. Full variable domain (remainder filled in from reference TRBV9 and TRBJ2-1): DSGVTQTPKHLITATGQRVTLRCSPRSGDLSVYWYQQSLDQGLQFLIQYYNGEERAKGNILERFSAQQFPDLHSELNLSSLELGDSALYFCASSVTPGGPTEQFFGPGTRLTVL.

V and J are TRBV28 and TRBJ1-5; no clear D gene. Germline V gene data show CDR1 as MDHEN and CDR2 as SYDVKM. The ends were cut back, 6 bases at V and 4 bases at J, with 13 bases in the middle. The CDR3 length is 14 residues. In DNA form, the CDR3 reads TGTGCCAGCAGCCCCCGGCCGGAGAATCAGCCCCAGCATTTT. It is translated as CASSPRPENQPQHF.

This clonotype was counted only a few times. J is TRBJ1-1 and V is TRBV9; D is undetermined. Trimming stripped 0 bases from V and 2 bases from J, with 5 bases between. The germline V gene has CDR1 SGDLS and CDR2 YYNGEE. The CDR3 extends over 13 amino acids. As DNA, the CDR3 is TGTGCCAGCAGCGTAGCTACCAACACTGAAGCTTTCTTT. It encodes CASSVATNTEAFF.

This clonotype was seen many times. The chain has TRBV12-3 or TRBV12-4 and TRBJ1-5, with TRBD1 identical over 11 bases. CDR3 length equals 15 residues. The V segment lost 5 bases and the J segment 6 bases; nucleotides outside the gene matches: 6. This CDR3 reads CASSKDRGLTQPQHF. In DNA, the CDR3 is TGTGCCAGCAGTAAGGACAGGGGGCTAACTCAGCCCCAGCATTTT.

The chain has TRBV12-3 or TRBV12-4 and TRBJ1-1, with D unresolved. The CDR3 length is 13 residues. Between the trimmed V and J ends, which lost 7 bases and 5 bases, there was a span of 14 bases. Here the CDR3 DNA reads TGTGCCAGCACAGAACAGCAGGCAACTGAAGCTTTCTTT. Residues: CASTEQQATEAFF.

This clonotype was picked up many times. The CDR3 region is CASSQDLGLNYNEQFF. CDR3 coding DNA: TGTGCCAGCAGCCAAGACCTGGGGTTGAACTACAATGAGCAGTTCTTC. The chain employs TRBV4-2 and TRBJ2-1; D is ambiguous. In germline, CDR1 is LGHNA, CDR2 YNFKEQ. CDR3 length: 16 residues. V was trimmed by 0 bases and J by 3 bases, leaving 12 bases between them.

This clonotype was found a few times. The J gene is TRBJ2-7, the V gene TRBV4-3; a possible D gene is TRBD2 (5 bases). V was trimmed by 0 bases and J by 0 bases, leaving 15 bases between them. The CDR3 is made up of 17 amino acids. The germline V gene encodes CDR1 LGHNA and CDR2 YSLEER. CDR3 in DNA: TGCGCCAGCAGCCAAGATCATCGTCTAGCTCGCTCCTACGAGCAGTACTTC. Encoded protein: CASSQDHRLARSYEQYF.

The chain uses TRBV5-1 and TRBJ2-7; 7 bases match TRBD1. The V and J ends lost 1 base and 3 bases, in that order; junction bases with no gene match: 4. The CDR3 is 14 residues long. Germline V lookup: CDR1 SGHRS, CDR2 YFSETQ. CDR3 in amino acids: CASSLSQGVYEQYF. The CDR3 DNA reads TGCGCCAGCAGCTTGTCCCAGGGGGTCTACGAGCAGTACTTC.

The rearrangement links TRBV25-1 to TRBJ2-5; D perhaps matches TRBD2 (5 bases). Per the germline V gene, CDR1 is MGHDK and CDR2 is SYGVNS. The CDR3 runs 13 residues. V lost 5 bases to trimming and J lost 5 bases, with 12 bases between them. The DNA for the CDR3 is TGTGCCAGCAGTACCGCGGGCGGCGAGACCCAGTACTTC. Protein: CASSTAGGETQYF.

The chain has TRBV6-2 or TRBV6-3 and TRBJ1-2, with 10 nucleotides matching TRBD1. J gave up 6 bases and V 2 bases, and 9 bases lay outside the gene matches. The CDR3 is 16 amino acids. Germline V gene sequence: CDR1 MNHEY, CDR2 SVGEGT. As DNA, the CDR3 is TGTGCCAGCAGTTACCCGACAGGGGGCGAGGATAATGGCTACACCTTC. This translates into CASSYPTGGEDNGYTF.

This clonotype was found many times. The chain joins TRBV5-1 to TRBJ2-3; TRBD2 agrees at 8 bases. The CDR3 has 15 amino acids. V lost 3 bases, J lost 3 bases, and 6 bases stayed unmatched. Germline lookup yields CDR1 SGHRS and CDR2 YFSETQ. CDR3 amino acids: CASSWATSATDTQYF. The CDR3 DNA is TGCGCCAGCAGCTGGGCGACTAGCGCAACAGATACGCAGTATTTT.